This TCR beta chain was retrieved from a study of neurological immune-mediated disorders. This clonotype was seen ten or more times. PBMCs stored at -80 C, numbering 2 million, were the origin of the unsorted libraries. CDR3 length: 15 residues. The germline CDR1 and CDR2 sequences are SGHRS and YFSETQ. After removal of 0 bases from V and 4 bases from J, the junction contained 3 bases not matched to a gene. With 10-nucleotide random UMIs included, cDNA was synthesized by 5'RACE. TCRdb re-derived calls from the 5' RACE reads in MiXCR, one entry per CDR3 protein. The table records roughly 38,000 distinct CDR3 sequences, less than 8.5% of them present only once.

The clonotype originates from a woman in her 40s in good health. The chain combines TRBV5-1 with TRBJ2-2; TRBD1 matches at 7 bases. Input material: PBMCs. The CDR3 loop is CASSLGQGVTGELFF. The CDR3 bases are TGCGCCAGCAGCTTGGGCCAGGGGGTCACCGGGGAGCTGTTTTTT.